The 26 T cell receptor beta chains below come from one sample, sequenced in a study of blood T cells in healthy people across ages. Next came a second PCR, run for roughly 7 to 12 cycles, which used a sample-barcoded 5' primer along with a J-beta primer mix. From the 5' RACE reads, TCRdb called clonotypes with MiXCR, one entry per CDR3 protein. This table has 1.5 million to 1.9 million distinct CDR3 sequences, less than 45% appearing once. Sequencing input: blood. These receptors all come from a woman aged 18 to 35 in good health.

This clonotype was detected a few times. The chain has TRBV15 and TRBJ1-1; D unresolved. The CDR3 extends over 16 amino acids. Per the germline V gene, CDR1 is LNHNV and CDR2 is YYDKDF (reference sequence). V lost 1 base to trimming and J lost 1 base, with 13 bases between them. CDR3 DNA sequence: TGTGCCACCAGCAGAGTTGACTTACGGAGGAACACTGAAGCTTTCTTT. Encoded protein: CATSRVDLRRNTEAFF. Complete variable domain (other parts from reference TRBV15 and TRBJ1-1): DAMVIQNPRYQVTQFGKPVTLSCSQTLNHNVMYWYQQKSSQAPKLLFHYYDKDFNNEADTPDNFQSRRPNTSFCFLDIRSPGLGDTAMYLCATSRVDLRRNTEAFFGQGTRLTVV.

This clonotype was seen once. CDR3 sequence reads: CASSSIFGPSGRDGYTF. The CDR3 DNA reads TGTGCCAGCAGCTCGATTTTCGGGCCAAGCGGTCGGGATGGCTACACCTTC. The chain links TRBV7-9 to TRBJ1-2, with unresolved D. CDR1 is SEHNR, CDR2 FQNEAQ, per germline (reference sequence). The CDR3 has 17 residues. V gave up 4 bases and J gave up 6 bases, with 24 bases separating them.

The chain recombines TRBV27 with TRBJ1-4; D is ambiguous. The V gene lost 2 bases and the J gene lost 6 bases, with 10 bases spanning the gap. The CDR3 covers 14 residues. In germline, CDR1 is MNHEY, CDR2 SMNVEV (reference sequence). CDR3 protein: CASSLTRRYEKLFF. The CDR3 DNA sequence: TGTGCCAGCAGTTTAACCAGGAGGTATGAAAAACTGTTTTTT. The full variable domain, rest sourced from reference TRBV27 and TRBJ1-4, is EAQVTQNPRYLITVTGKKLTVTCSQNMNHEYMSWYRQDPGLGLRQIYYSMNVEVTDKGDVPEGYKVSRKEKRNFPLILESPSPNQTSLYFCASSLTRRYEKLFFGSGTQLSVL.

The rearrangement joins TRBV20-1 to TRBJ1-3, with unresolved D. V lost 6 bases to trimming and J lost 2 bases, with 5 bases between them. Germline values: CDR1 DFQATT, CDR2 SNEGSKA (reference sequence). The CDR3 has 11 amino acids. As DNA, the CDR3 is TGCAGTGCAACGACTGGAAACACCATATATTTT. It translates to CSATTGNTIYF.

A word on this clonotype: It may be a read error: a sequence one base away is much more abundant. CDR3 DNA: TGCGCCAGCAGCCAAGTTGTTAGCACAGATACGCAGTATTTT. Its protein product is CASSQVVSTDTQYF. The rearrangement uses TRBV4-3 and TRBJ2-3; D call uncertain. This CDR3 spans 14 amino acids. Germline CDR1 is LGHNA and CDR2 is YSLEER. Trimming stripped 1 base from V and 0 bases from J, with 5 bases between.

J is TRBJ2-2 and V is TRBV6-1; TRBD2 agrees at 13 bases. The V gene's germline CDR1 is MNHNS and CDR2 SASEGT. The CDR3 has 17 residues. The V segment lost 6 bases and the J segment 6 bases; nucleotides outside the gene matches: 10. The CDR3 DNA sequence: TGTGCCAGCAGAAGTTCGACTAGCGGGAGGCCCCCCGGGGAGCTGTTTTTT. As protein: CASRSSTSGRPPGELFF.

As to this clonotype: One end of the junction varies from germline; a read error may be responsible. The V call is TRBV28, the J call TRBJ1-5; D uncertain. The CDR3 spans 12 residues. Germline V CDR1 and CDR2: MDHEN, SYDVKM. The CDR3 DNA reads TGTGCCTGCAGTTTCCTCAGCCAGCCCCAGCATTTT. Its translation: CACSFLSQPQHF.

This clonotype appeared a few times. V and J are TRBV3-1 and TRBJ2-1; D may be TRBD1 (6 bases). There are 15 residues in the CDR3. The V gene's germline CDR1 is LGHDT and CDR2 YNNKEL (reference sequence). Trimming removed 4 bases from V and 5 bases from J, with 15 bases in between. CDR3 in DNA: TGTGCCAGCAGCCCCCGGACAGCCGCAAACAATGAGCAGTTCTTC. This sequence encodes CASSPRTAANNEQFF.

This chain connects TRBV20-1 to TRBJ1-4, with D tentatively TRBD1 (6 bases). V lost 3 bases to trimming and J lost 0 bases, with 8 bases between them. Germline CDR1 and CDR2: DFQATT and SNEGSKA (reference sequence). The CDR3 is 14 amino acids. As DNA, the CDR3 is TGCAGTGCTAGCAGGGGTGCAACTAATGAAAAACTGTTTTTT. Encoded protein: CSASRGATNEKLFF.

This clonotype was seen many times. The J gene is TRBJ2-7, the V gene TRBV4-3, with unresolved D. Germline V gene data show CDR1 as LGHNA and CDR2 as YSLEER. Trimming pared 0 bases from V and 2 bases from J, leaving 11 bases between. The CDR3 length is 15 residues. The CDR3: CASSQDTGAPYEQYF. CDR3 nucleotide sequence: TGCGCCAGCAGCCAAGATACCGGCGCACCCTACGAGCAGTACTTC.

The genes are TRBV5-1 and TRBJ2-7, with TRBD2 matching over 13 bases. The CDR3 loop spans 15 amino acids. The V and J ends lost 7 bases and 7 bases, in that order; junction bases with no gene match: 11. Germline V gene data show CDR1 as SGHRS and CDR2 as YFSETQ. CDR3 amino acids: CASGDGLAGDNEQYF. CDR3 nucleotides: TGCGCCAGCGGAGATGGACTAGCGGGAGACAATGAGCAGTACTTC.

Remarks on this clonotype: A much bigger clone sits one base away, suggesting this may be a read error. The chain carries TRBV20-1 and TRBJ2-3; TRBD2 matches 7 bases. Germline assignment: CDR1 DFQATT and CDR2 SNEGSKA (reference sequence). There are 17 residues in the CDR3. With 2 bases clipped from V and 6 bases from J, the junction kept 17 bases outside the gene matches. CDR3 residues: CSARSGLAAPEMDTQYF. The CDR3 DNA is TGCAGTGCTAGATCCGGTCTAGCGGCCCCTGAGATGGATACGCAGTATTTT.

This rearrangement joins TRBV30 to TRBJ2-1, with D perhaps matching TRBD2 (6 bases). The V and J ends lost 2 bases and 4 bases respectively, with 12 bases between them. Germline CDR1 GTSNPN, CDR2 SVGIG (reference sequence). There are 14 residues in the CDR3. The CDR3, as DNA: TGTGCCTGGAGTAAAGACCGGGGGTACAATGAGCAGTTCTTC. Translating gives CAWSKDRGYNEQFF.

This clonotype showed up just a few times. The V and J genes are TRBV20-1 and TRBJ2-5; no clear D. The germline V and J ends were trimmed by 6 bases and 1 base, with 15 bases remaining between them. Germline CDR1 DFQATT, CDR2 SNEGSKA (reference sequence). The CDR3 extends over 14 amino acids. The CDR3 loop reads CSATFPGSQETQYF. The CDR3 nucleotides are TGCAGTGCCACCTTCCCAGGATCCCAAGAGACCCAGTACTTC.

This clonotype was recorded once. The V gene is TRBV28, the J gene TRBJ1-3; unclear D gene. The CDR3 extends over 14 amino acids. V was pared by 7 bases and J by 0 bases, with 10 bases between. From germline, CDR1 is MDHEN and CDR2 SYDVKM. The CDR3 DNA is TGTGCCAGCAACAAAGCGCTCTCTGGAAACACCATATATTTT. It encodes CASNKALSGNTIYF.

V is TRBV20-1 and J is TRBJ1-4; weak D call: TRBD1 (5 bases). V was shortened by 6 bases and J by 1 base, with 15 bases between the two germline ends. This CDR3 contains 15 residues. Germline V gene sequence: CDR1 DFQATT, CDR2 SNEGSKA (reference sequence). CDR3 nucleotide sequence: TGCAGTGCAGGGCGACAGTCCGGAACTAATGAAAAACTGTTTTTT. Translation gives CSAGRQSGTNEKLFF.

There are a few counts of this clonotype. The rearrangement links TRBV5-1 to TRBJ2-7; 7 positions match TRBD2. Germline values: CDR1 SGHRS, CDR2 YFSETQ. V lost 4 bases to trimming and J lost 0 bases; unmatched junction nucleotides: 13. This CDR3 region has 17 residues. The CDR3 DNA is TGCGCCAGCAGCAGAGGTGGGGGAGGGCCAGACTCCTACGAGCAGTACTTC. Its protein is CASSRGGGGPDSYEQYF.

This chain connects TRBV5-6 to TRBJ2-7; the match to TRBD1 covers 11 bases. The germline V gene encodes CDR1 SGHDT and CDR2 YYEEEE. V dropped 6 bases and J dropped 6; count of bases not matched to a gene: 11. The length of the CDR3 is 15 residues. Here the CDR3 reads CASNVLGTGGVEQYF. In DNA form, the CDR3 reads TGTGCCAGCAACGTGTTAGGGACAGGGGGAGTCGAGCAGTACTTC.

This clonotype was detected only a few times. The rearrangement joins TRBV9 to TRBJ2-1, with TRBD2 matching over 8 bases. The V gene's germline CDR1 is SGDLS and CDR2 YYNGEE. With V trimmed by 4 bases and J by 2 bases, 8 bases remained unmatched. The CDR3 length is 16 residues. The CDR3 coding sequence is TGTGCCAGCAGCCGAGTAGCGGGGCTCACCTACAATGAGCAGTTCTTC. It specifies CASSRVAGLTYNEQFF.

This chain uses TRBV6-1 with TRBJ1-5; D might be TRBD1 (6 bases). Germline CDR1 MNHNS, CDR2 SASEGT. The CDR3 is 15 amino acids. Trimming removed 6 bases at V and 4 bases at J, with 16 bases between. DNA for the CDR3: TGTGCCAGCAGGCCCGTCCGGGGGCCAAATCAGCCCCAGCATTTT. Amino acid sequence: CASRPVRGPNQPQHF.

The genes are TRBV7-9 and TRBJ2-1, with D uncertain. Germline CDR1 SEHNR, CDR2 FQNEAQ (reference sequence). The CDR3 sequence is 15 residues long. Trimming took off 2 bases at V and 3 bases at J, with 11 bases between the two ends. CDR3 sequence reads: CASSLNPSRYNEQFF. CDR3 nucleotide sequence: TGTGCCAGCAGCTTAAATCCATCCCGCTACAATGAGCAGTTCTTC.

A few counts support this clonotype. This chain links TRBV6-5 with TRBJ2-3; 9 bases fit TRBD2. The CDR3 has 16 residues. Trimming removed 5 bases from V and 1 base from J; junction bases left unmatched: 7. The germline CDR1 and CDR2 sequences are MNHEY and SVGAGI. The DNA of the CDR3 is TGTGCCAGCAGTAGGCAGCCTAGCGGGGGCACAGATACGCAGTATTTT. Translating gives CASSRQPSGGTDTQYF.

The chain is built from TRBV7-9 and TRBJ2-7; D remains unclear. Germline values: CDR1 SEHNR, CDR2 FQNEAQ (reference sequence). With 5 bases removed from V and 0 bases from J, the gap between germline ends came to 14 bases. This CDR3 has 15 amino acids. The CDR3 DNA reads TGTGCCAGCAGCCCAACCGGGTCCTCCTCCTACGAGCAGTACTTC. The encoded protein is CASSPTGSSSYEQYF.

The chain joins TRBV7-9 to TRBJ2-3; D is ambiguous. Per the germline V gene, CDR1 is SEHNR and CDR2 is FQNEAQ (reference sequence). The CDR3 runs 15 residues. V shed 0 bases and J shed 2 bases, with 9 bases lying between them. The CDR3: CASSLAQVPTDTQYF. In nucleotides, the CDR3 is TGTGCCAGCAGCTTAGCGCAGGTACCCACAGATACGCAGTATTTT.

The CDR3 DNA sequence: TGCGCCAGCAGAATGGTAGCGGGGGGCCACACAGATACGCAGTATTTT. Protein sequence: CASRMVAGGHTDTQYF. The genes are TRBV4-1 and TRBJ2-3; 10 nucleotides line up with TRBD2. Germline V gives CDR1 MGHRA, CDR2 YSYEKL. The V and J ends lost 6 bases and 2 bases, in that order; junction bases with no gene match: 8. The CDR3 is 16 residues long.

This clonotype was seen more than once but under ten times. The V call is TRBV4-3, the J call TRBJ2-1, with TRBD2 identical over 8 bases. The J call may be faulty, since TRBJ2-7 better matches the DNA end. CDR3 length: 19 residues. From germline, CDR1 is LGHNA and CDR2 YSLEER. The DNA of the CDR3 is TGCGCCAGCAGCCAAGCGGGTAGCGGGACTCTTGAAACCTACAATGAGCAGTACTTC. It codes for CASSQAGSGTLETYNEQYF.